This T cell receptor (beta chain) was documented in a study of cytotoxic CD8 clonotypes in ibrutinib-treated CLL. V lost 6 bases to trimming and J lost 1 base, with 15 bases between them. CDR1 and CDR2 from the germline V gene are SQVTM and ANQGSEA. The CDR3 has 14 amino acids. Only in-frame clones appear in the TCRdb table, and some are missing; sequencing was by immunoSEQ multiplex PCR. The sample has about 80,000 clones, 75% to 85% seen once. This clone came up once. The V call is TRBV29-1, the J call TRBJ2-5, with TRBD1 as a possible D gene (6 bases). This clonotype was obtained from a human donor with chronic lymphocytic leukemia. The sample consisted of PBMCs, taken after 12 months of ibrutinib treatment. In DNA form, the CDR3 reads TGCAGCGTCACACCCGGGACACGCCAAGAGACCCAGTACTTC. Protein sequence: CSVTPGTRQETQYF.